Listed below are T cell receptor beta chains from one sample, sequenced in a study of beta chain features in type 1 diabetes. Generated by immunoSEQ multiplex PCR, the TCRdb table keeps only in-frame clones and is missing some. The sample consists of about 210,000 clones, 11% of them appearing once. Sequencing used central memory CD4+ T cells from blood. These receptors were obtained from a man aged 18 to 35 in good health. Both conserved end residues are trimmed from each CDR3. Each record gives: V gene, J gene, CDR3 protein.

TRBV11-2	TRBJ2-3	ASSLGFGSRRDTQY
TRBV19	TRBJ2-7	ASSPRAGLSYEQY
TRBV19	TRBJ1-2	ASSSKDRDGYT
TRBV7-9	TRBJ2-1	ASSPWGFGTGVGYNEQF
TRBV5-4	TRBJ1-2	ASSPDSNYGYT
TRBV18	TRBJ2-3	ASSQGTGDTQY
TRBV5-1	TRBJ2-4	ASSRTSGVAKNIQY
TRBV4-2	TRBJ2-1	ASSQSLAGNDNEQF
TRBV28	TRBJ2-7	ASSTRTGQSSYEQY
TRBV5-1	TRBJ1-2	ASSGDLNGYT
TRBV28	TRBJ2-7	ASRSGKYEQY
TRBV2	TRBJ1-4	ASTRGQTNEKLF
TRBV27	TRBJ2-3	ASSPRTSGEGTDTQY
TRBV29-1	TRBJ1-1	SAAVDTEAF
TRBV14	TRBJ2-5	ASSQDMAGLETQY
TRBV10-3	TRBJ1-1	AISESPNGGTEAF
TRBV11-2	TRBJ2-4	ASSLGQGVAKNIQY
TRBV9	TRBJ2-7	ASSTRTSGSGGYEQY
TRBV5-4	TRBJ1-2	ASSVRQVNYGYT
TRBV27	TRBJ2-2	ASLDQNTGELF
TRBV5-6	TRBJ1-5	ASSRGTGGNQPQH
TRBV15	TRBJ2-2	ATSRHKTGSTGELF
TRBV18	TRBJ1-1	ASSNRRDTEAF
TRBV28	TRBJ2-3	ASSLPSWDTDTQY
TRBV15	TRBJ2-1	ATSRWDLIIQSSYNEQF
TRBV10-3	TRBJ2-7	AISRPQGRTYEQY
TRBV5-4	TRBJ2-1	ASSLGSSGREQF
TRBV6-6	TRBJ2-7	AIGRDRDLYEQY
TRBV27	.	ASSLGRGRSGEQY
TRBV10-3	TRBJ2-3	AISGQAGGSTDTQY
TRBV5-4	TRBJ2-3	ASSPDGVNTDTQY
TRBV30	TRBJ2-7	AWSEAEQY